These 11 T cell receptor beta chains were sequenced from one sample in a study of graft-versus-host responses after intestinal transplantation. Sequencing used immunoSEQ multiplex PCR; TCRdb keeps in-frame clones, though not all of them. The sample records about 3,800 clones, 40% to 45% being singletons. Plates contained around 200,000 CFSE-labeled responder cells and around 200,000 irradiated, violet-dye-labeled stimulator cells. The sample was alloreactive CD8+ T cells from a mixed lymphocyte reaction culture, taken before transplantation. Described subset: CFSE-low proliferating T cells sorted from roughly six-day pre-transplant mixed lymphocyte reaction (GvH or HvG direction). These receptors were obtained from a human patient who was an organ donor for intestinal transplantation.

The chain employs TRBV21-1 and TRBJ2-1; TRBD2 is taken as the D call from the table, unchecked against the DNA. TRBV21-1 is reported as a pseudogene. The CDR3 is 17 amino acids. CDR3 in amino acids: CASSKDRRGLTYNEQFF. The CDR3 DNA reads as TGTGCCAGCAGCAAAGATAGGAGGGGTCTGACCTACAATGAGCAGTTCTTC.

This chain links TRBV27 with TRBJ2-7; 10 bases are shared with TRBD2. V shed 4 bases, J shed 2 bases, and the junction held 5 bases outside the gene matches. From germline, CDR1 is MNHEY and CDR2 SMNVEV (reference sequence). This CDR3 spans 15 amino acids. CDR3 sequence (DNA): TGTGCCAGCAGTTCCGGACTAGCGGTGACCTACGAGCAGTACTTC. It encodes CASSSGLAVTYEQYF.

CDR3 amino acids: CASSLGGGSYEQYF. CDR3 DNA: TGTGCCAGCAGCTTAGGGGGGGGCTCCTACGAGCAGTACTTC. This chain connects TRBV7-9 to TRBJ2-7; 7 positions agree with TRBD2. The V gene's germline CDR1 is SEHNR and CDR2 FQNEAQ (reference sequence). The CDR3 has 14 amino acids. V lost 1 base and J lost 0; bases outside the gene matches: 0. Together with reference TRBV7-9 and TRBJ2-7, the CDR3 gives the full variable domain: DTGVSQNPRHKITKRGQNVTFRCDPISEHNRLYWYRQTLGQGPEFLTYFQNEAQLEKSRLLSDRFSAERPKGSFSTLEIQRTEQGDSAMYLCASSLGGGSYEQYFGPGTRLTVT.

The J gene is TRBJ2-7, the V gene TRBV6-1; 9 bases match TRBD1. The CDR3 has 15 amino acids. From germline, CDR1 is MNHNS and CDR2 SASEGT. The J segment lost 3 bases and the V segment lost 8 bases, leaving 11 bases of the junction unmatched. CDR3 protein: CASHKPTGGLYEQYF. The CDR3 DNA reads TGTGCCAGCCATAAACCCACAGGGGGCCTCTACGAGCAGTACTTC.

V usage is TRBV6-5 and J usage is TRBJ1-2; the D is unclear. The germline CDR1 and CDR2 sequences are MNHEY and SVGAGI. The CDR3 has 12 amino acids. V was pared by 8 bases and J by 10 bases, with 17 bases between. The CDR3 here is CASPTAALFYTF. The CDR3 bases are TGTGCCAGCCCCACGGCGGCCCTCTTCTACACCTTC.

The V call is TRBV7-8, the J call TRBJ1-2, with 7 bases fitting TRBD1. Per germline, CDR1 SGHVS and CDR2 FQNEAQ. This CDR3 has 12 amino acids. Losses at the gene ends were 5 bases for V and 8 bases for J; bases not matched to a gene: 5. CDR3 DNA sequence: TGTGCCAGCAGCCTCACAGGGGCCGGCTACACCTTC. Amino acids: CASSLTGAGYTF.

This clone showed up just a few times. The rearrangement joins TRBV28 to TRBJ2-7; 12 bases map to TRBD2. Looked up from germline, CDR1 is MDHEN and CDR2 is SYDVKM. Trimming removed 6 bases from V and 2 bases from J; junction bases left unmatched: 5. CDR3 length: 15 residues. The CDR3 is CASSARLAGAYEQYF. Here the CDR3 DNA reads TGTGCCAGCAGCGCAAGACTAGCGGGAGCCTACGAGCAGTACTTC. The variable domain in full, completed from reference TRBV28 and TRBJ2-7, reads DVKVTQSSRYLVKRTGEKVFLECVQDMDHENMFWYRQDPGLGLRLIYFSYDVKMKEKGDIPEGYSVSREKKERFSLILESASTNQTSMYLCASSARLAGAYEQYFGPGTRLTVT.

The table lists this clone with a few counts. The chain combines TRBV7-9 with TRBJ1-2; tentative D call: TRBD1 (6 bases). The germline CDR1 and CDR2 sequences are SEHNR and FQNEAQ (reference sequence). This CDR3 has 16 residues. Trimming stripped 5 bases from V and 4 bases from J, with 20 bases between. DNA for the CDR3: TGTGCCAGCAGCACCTCCGTGGGGGCTCCTTCCTATGGCTACACCTTC. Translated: CASSTSVGAPSYGYTF.

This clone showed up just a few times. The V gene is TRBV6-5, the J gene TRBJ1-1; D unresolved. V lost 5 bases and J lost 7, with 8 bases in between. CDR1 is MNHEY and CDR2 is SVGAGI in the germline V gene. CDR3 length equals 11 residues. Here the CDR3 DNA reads TGTGCCAGCAGTGAGCGGGTTGAAGCTTTCTTT. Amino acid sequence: CASSERVEAFF.

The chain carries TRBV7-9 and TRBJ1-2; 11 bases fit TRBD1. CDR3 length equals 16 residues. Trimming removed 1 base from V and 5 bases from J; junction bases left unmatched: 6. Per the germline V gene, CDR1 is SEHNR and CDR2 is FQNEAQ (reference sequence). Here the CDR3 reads CASSLDGQGARYGYTF. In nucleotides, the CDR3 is TGTGCCAGCAGCTTAGACGGACAGGGGGCGCGGTATGGCTACACCTTC.

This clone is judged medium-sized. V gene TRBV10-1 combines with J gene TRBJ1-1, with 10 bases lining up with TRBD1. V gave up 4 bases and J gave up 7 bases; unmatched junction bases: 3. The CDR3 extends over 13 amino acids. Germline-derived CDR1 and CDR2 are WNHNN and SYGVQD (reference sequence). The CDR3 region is CASSGQGAGEAFF. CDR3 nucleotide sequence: TGCGCCAGCAGTGGACAGGGGGCGGGTGAAGCTTTCTTT.